This record looks at one T cell receptor beta chain sequence and its context. Its matching antigen is unknown. This sample stems from a study of blood T cells in healthy people across ages. Whole-study findings and limits: It was not known whether donors were CMV positive (a possible confounder of expanded clonotype changes). Per million T cells, TCR beta diversity dropped about linearly as age rose.

Every donor contributed roughly 10 milliliters of peripheral blood by blood draw. Sample-barcoded 5' priming and a J-beta primer mix drove a second PCR of roughly 7 to 11 cycles. TCRdb ran MiXCR on the 5' RACE reads and lists one entry per CDR3 protein. The table lists approximately 880,000 distinct CDR3 sequences, about 48% of them singletons. Sequences were obtained from blood. The receptor comes from a man aged 25-45 years in good health.

This CDR3 is CASSITGRSGYNSPLHF. In nucleotides, the CDR3 is TGTGCCAGCAGCATCACAGGGAGGTCAGGGTATAATTCACCCCTCCACTTT. This chain connects TRBV27 to TRBJ1-6, with D possibly TRBD1 on 6 matching bases. CDR3 length equals 17 residues. With 6 bases removed from V and 4 bases from J, the gap between germline ends came to 19 bases. From germline, CDR1 is MNHEY and CDR2 SMNVEV (reference sequence).